Listed below are T cell receptor beta chains from one sample, sequenced in a study of CD8 T cells in ankylosing spondylitis. TCRdb used MiXCR to reprocess the 5' RACE reads, holding one entry per CDR3 protein. The sample includes more than 250,000 distinct CDR3 sequences, approximately 10% seen only once; the top ten take 8% to 9.5%. What was sequenced was blood, either unsorted or a sorted T cell fraction (not recorded which). These receptors all stem from a female donor with ankylosing spondylitis or in good health (not recorded which). The CDR3 runs from the conserved cysteine through the conserved F or W. A D gene is named only where the DNA matches it firmly. Size is omitted from some rows. Given values are once, few, many or a class for expanded clones.

>TRBD2|TRBV9|many|TRBJ2-1
TGTGCCAGCAGCGTGGCTAGCGGGAGGTCCGGACCCTACAATGAGCAGTTCTTC
CASSVASGRSGPYNEQFF
>NA|TRBV20-1|many|TRBJ2-7
TGCAGTGCTAGAGATTGGGGGACGGGAGTCTCCTACGAGCAGTACTTC
CSARDWGTGVSYEQYF
>NA|TRBV5-1|many|TRBJ1-4
TGCGCCAGCAGCTTGGCGCCCAGGGGTAATGAAAAACTGTTTTTT
CASSLAPRGNEKLFF
>NA|TRBV20-1|many|TRBJ1-4
TGCAGTGCTAGAGCGGTGGAAAAACTGTTTTTT
CSARAVEKLFF
>NA|TRBV12-3/TRBV12-4|many|TRBJ1-1
TGTGCCAGCAGTTTGACAGAGGATACTGAAGCTTTCTTT
CASSLTEDTEAFF
>NA|TRBV3-1|NA|TRBJ2-2
TGTGCCAGCAGCCTGGGGGCTGGGGTTGGATTTACCGGGGAGCTGTTTTTT
CASSLGAGVGFTGELFF
>NA|TRBV29-1|many|TRBJ2-2
TGCAGCGTTGAAAAAATAAGGTCCGGGGAGCTGTTTTTT
CSVEKIRSGELFF
>NA|TRBV20-1|many|TRBJ2-5
TGCAGTGCTAGAGATGGAACAGCAGGGGAGACCCAGTACTTC
CSARDGTAGETQYF
>NA|TRBV29-1|many|TRBJ1-5
TGCAGCGTGGCGGTCGGGACGAGCAATCAGCCCCAGCATTTT
CSVAVGTSNQPQHF
>NA|TRBV5-1|NA|TRBJ2-5
TGCGCCAGCAGCATCACCGGGACGAGGGAAGAGACCCAGTACTTC
CASSITGTREETQYF
>NA|TRBV5-1|many|TRBJ2-1
TGCGCCAGCAGCTTGGAGACCAACTCCTACAATGAGCAGTTCTTC
CASSLETNSYNEQFF
>NA|TRBV19|NA|TRBJ1-1
TGTGCCAGTAGTACCAGGACTATTAAGGACACTGAAGCTTTCTTT
CASSTRTIKDTEAFF
>TRBD1|TRBV18|many|TRBJ1-1
TGTGCCAGCTCACCCTCCGGGACAGGCACGATTGAAGCTTTCTTT
CASSPSGTGTIEAFF
>NA|TRBV5-5|few|TRBJ2-2
TGTGCCAGCAGCTTGGTTGGGGCCAGGGACGGCACCGGGGAGCTGTTTTTT
CASSLVGARDGTGELFF
>NA|TRBV28|few|TRBJ2-2
TGTGCCAGCATGGTGGGTGGGAACACCGGGGAGCTGTTTTTT
CASMVGGNTGELFF
>NA|TRBV12-3/TRBV12-4|many|TRBJ2-7
TGTGCCAGCAGTTTAGAGCAGGGTCCCTACGAGCAGTACTTC
CASSLEQGPYEQYF
>TRBD2|TRBV6-2/TRBV6-3|few|TRBJ2-1
TGTGCCAGCAGACCCCTAGCGGGAGGGGGCCGAGAGCAGTTCTTC
CASRPLAGGGREQFF
>TRBD1|TRBV29-1|many|TRBJ1-1
TGCAGCGTTGAAGGAGGCAAGGGGGCTGGAGCTTTCTTT
CSVEGGKGAGAFF
>TRBD2|TRBV6-2/TRBV6-3|many|TRBJ2-1
TGTGCCAGCAGTTACTCGATAATAGCGGGAATGGACAATGAGCAGTTCTTC
CASSYSIIAGMDNEQFF
>NA|TRBV6-5|NA|TRBJ1-6
TGTGCCAGCAGTTACTCGGCCCGTAATTCACCCCTCCACTTT
CASSYSARNSPLHF
>NA|TRBV28|many|TRBJ2-7
TGTGCCAGCAGTACCTCGTTTCGCGAGCAGTACTTC
CASSTSFREQYF
>NA|TRBV5-5|many|TRBJ2-5
TGTGCCAGCAGCTTGGAAAGGAGCCTAGAGACCCAGTACTTC
CASSLERSLETQYF
>NA|TRBV27|few|TRBJ2-3
TGTGCCAGCAGTTTAAGGGAACCCAAGAGCACAGATACGCAGTATTTT
CASSLREPKSTDTQYF
>TRBD2|TRBV7-2|many|TRBJ2-2
TGTGCCAGCAGCTTAAATAGCGGGGGCTACCACACCGGGGAGCTGTTTTTT
CASSLNSGGYHTGELFF
>TRBD2|TRBV5-1|many|TRBJ2-3
TGCGCCAGCAGCCCGTCCGGGACTAGCGGACATACGCAGTATTTT
CASSPSGTSGHTQYF
>NA|TRBV12-3/TRBV12-4|few|TRBJ1-1
TGTGCCAGCAGTTCTGTGGGGAACACTGAAGCTTTCTTT
CASSSVGNTEAFF
>NA|TRBV29-1|NA|TRBJ2-7
TGCAGCGTTCGTGAGGGTCCCTACGAGCAGTACTTC
CSVREGPYEQYF
>NA|TRBV20-1|many|TRBJ2-4
TGCAGTGCTAGAGGGGGATGGGGAAACATTCAGTACTTC
CSARGGWGNIQYF
>NA|TRBV18|many|TRBJ1-5
TGTGCCAGCTCACCACAATCAGGGCTGCAGCCCCAGCATTTT
CASSPQSGLQPQHF
>TRBD1|TRBV5-6|many|TRBJ2-1
TGTGCCAGCAGCTACACACAGGGGGGCGAGTTTTACAATGAGCAGTTCTTC
CASSYTQGGEFYNEQFF
>TRBD2|TRBV29-1|many|TRBJ2-1
TGCAGCGTTGAGGGACTAGCGGGAGATAATGAGCAGTTCTTC
CSVEGLAGDNEQFF
>TRBD1|TRBV19|few|TRBJ1-6
TGTGCCAGTAGTACAACAGGGGGCTCACCCCTCCACTTT
CASSTTGGSPLHF
>NA|TRBV7-2|NA|TRBJ2-7
TGTGCCAGCAGCCCTCCTAGGAAAGAGCAGTACTTC
CASSPPRKEQYF
>TRBD2|TRBV28|many|TRBJ2-1
TGTGCCAGCAGTTTCCGGACTAGCGGGGTGTACTATGAGCAGTTCTTC
CASSFRTSGVYYEQFF
>NA|TRBV12-3/TRBV12-4|many|TRBJ2-4
TGTGCCAGCAGTCCCGGTGGGGCCAAAAACATTCAGTACTTC
CASSPGGAKNIQYF
>NA|TRBV12-3/TRBV12-4|many|TRBJ1-1
TGTGCCAGCAGTTTGAGGGCAGTACAAGCTTTCTTT
CASSLRAVQAFF
>NA|TRBV20-1|many|TRBJ1-2
TGCAGTGCTAGAGAGGGCAGGTCTCGCGGCTACACCTTC
CSAREGRSRGYTF
>TRBD1|TRBV5-1|few|TRBJ1-2
TGCGCCAGCACCCCGGGACAGGGGGCATACTATGGCTACACCTTC
CASTPGQGAYYGYTF
>NA|TRBV7-9|NA|TRBJ1-1
TGTGCCAGCAGCTTATTTTCGAACACTGAAGCTTTCTTT
CASSLFSNTEAFF
>NA|TRBV6-2/TRBV6-3|many|TRBJ2-7
TGTGCCAGCAGTTATGTCGGGGGAGTCAACGAGCAGTACTTC
CASSYVGGVNEQYF
>TRBD1|TRBV5-1|many|TRBJ1-3
TGCGCCAGCAGCCTACAGGGGGCTGGAAACACCATATATTTT
CASSLQGAGNTIYF
>NA|TRBV12-3/TRBV12-4|many|TRBJ1-2
TGTGCCGTCGAGGGTTTTGGCTATGGCTACACCTTC
CAVEGFGYGYTF
>TRBD2|TRBV20-1|many|TRBJ2-7
TGCAGTGCTAGATCCCGAGGGAGCGGGGTCCCCTACGAGCAGTACTTC
CSARSRGSGVPYEQYF
>NA|TRBV4-3|many|TRBJ2-2
TGCGCCAGCAGCCAAGATAGGTTGAGCACCGGGGAGCTGTTTTTT
CASSQDRLSTGELFF
>TRBD2|TRBV12-3/TRBV12-4|few|TRBJ2-1
TGTGCCAGCAGTTTAGCGAGGACTAGCGGGGGGGCCTACAATGAGCAGTTCTTC
CASSLARTSGGAYNEQFF
>TRBD2|TRBV28|NA|TRBJ2-7
TGTGCCAGCAGTTTACGGCTAGCGGGGGGAAGGTACGATCAGTACTTC
CASSLRLAGGRYDQYF
>NA|TRBV6-2/TRBV6-3|many|TRBJ1-5
TGTGCCAGCAGACTTGACAGGATTCAGCCCCAGCATTTT
CASRLDRIQPQHF
>NA|TRBV5-1|many|TRBJ1-1
TGCGCCAGCGCCCGGCGGGGGACGAATTTAAAAACTGAAGCTTTCTTT
CASARRGTNLKTEAFF
>TRBD2|TRBV12-3/TRBV12-4|few|TRBJ2-2
TGTGCCAGCAGTTTAATGCAGCGGGAGGACATCGGGGAGCTGTTTTTT
CASSLMQREDIGELFF
>NA|TRBV7-2|many|TRBJ1-2
TGTGCCAGCAGCCCTTGGACGGTGGAAGTGAGTGGCTACACCTTC
CASSPWTVEVSGYTF
>TRBD1|TRBV28|many|TRBJ1-5
TGTGCCGGAAGACAGGGGCTGAAAGATCAGCCCCAGCATTTT
CAGRQGLKDQPQHF
>NA|TRBV12-3/TRBV12-4|many|TRBJ2-3
TGTGCCAGCAGTCCGAGGGAAGATACGCAGTATTTT
CASSPREDTQYF
>TRBD1|TRBV7-2|few|TRBJ2-7
TGTGCCAGCAGCTCAACAAATGGACAGGGCCTCGAGCAGTACTTC
CASSSTNGQGLEQYF